This TCR beta chain was recorded in a study of T cells in Graves' hyperthyroidism and ophthalmopathy. Findings and caveats of the study: Most clonotypes expanded in thyroid above 0.001 were likewise present in blood. With a median lead of approximately 6 months before onset, the model predicted ophthalmopathy.

About this clonotype: Its antigen is unknown.

The CDR3 spans 13 residues. The germline V gene has CDR1 MNHEY and CDR2 SMNVEV (reference sequence). Trimming stripped 5 bases from V and 5 bases from J, with 12 bases between. Lactation, pregnancy, other autoimmune disease or uncontrolled infection excluded patients. Diagnosis rested on symptoms, serum thyroxine and TRAb, thyroid ultrasound, and orbital computed tomography. Amplification of TCR beta CDR3 regions used RNA as the template. Using the HTBI primer set, a first-round RT-PCR was run on the TCR CDR3. TCRdb ran MiXCR on the multiplex PCR reads and lists one entry per CDR3 protein. Of roughly 500,000 distinct CDR3 sequences listed, about 46% were seen once; the top ten hold about 40%.

Sequencing used peripheral blood or thyroid tissue (not recorded which). The chain uses TRBV27 and TRBJ1-1; TRBD1 is a possible D gene (5 bases). The sequence came from an adult woman with Graves' disease, either hyperthyroidism or ophthalmopathy (not recorded which). CDR3 protein: CASSPGFRTEAFF. CDR3 DNA: TGTGCCAGCAGTCCAGGGTTTCGGACTGAAGCTTTCTTT.